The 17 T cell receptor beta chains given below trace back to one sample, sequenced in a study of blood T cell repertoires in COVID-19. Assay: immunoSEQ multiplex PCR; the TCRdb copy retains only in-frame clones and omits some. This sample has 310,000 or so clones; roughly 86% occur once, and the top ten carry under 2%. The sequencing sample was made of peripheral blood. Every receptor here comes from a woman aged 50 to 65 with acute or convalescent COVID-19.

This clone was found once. The CDR3 coding sequence is TGTGCCAGCAGGAGCGGGTCCTACGAGCAGTACTTC. It is translated as CASRSGSYEQYF. The chain combines TRBV28 with TRBJ2-7; D possibly corresponds to TRBD2 (6 bases). The CDR3 has 12 amino acids. V gave up 6 bases and J gave up 1 base, with 7 bases separating them. Germline CDR1 MDHEN, CDR2 SYDVKM.

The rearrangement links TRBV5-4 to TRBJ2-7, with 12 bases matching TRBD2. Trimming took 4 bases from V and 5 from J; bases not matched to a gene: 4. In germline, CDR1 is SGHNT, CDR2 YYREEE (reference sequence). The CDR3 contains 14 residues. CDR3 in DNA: TGTGCCAGCAGCCCGGGACTAGCGGGCGACGAGCAGTACTTC. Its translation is CASSPGLAGDEQYF.

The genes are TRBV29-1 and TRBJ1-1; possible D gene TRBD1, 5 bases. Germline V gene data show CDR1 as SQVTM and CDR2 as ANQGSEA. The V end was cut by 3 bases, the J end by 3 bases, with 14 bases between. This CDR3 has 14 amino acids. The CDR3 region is CSVDLGRGYTEAFF. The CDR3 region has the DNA TGCAGCGTTGATCTGGGTAGGGGATACACTGAAGCTTTCTTT.

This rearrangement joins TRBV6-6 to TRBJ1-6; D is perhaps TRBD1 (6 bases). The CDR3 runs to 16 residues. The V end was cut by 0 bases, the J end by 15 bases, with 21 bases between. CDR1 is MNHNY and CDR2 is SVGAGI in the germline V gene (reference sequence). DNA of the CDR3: TGTGCCAGCAGTTACTCGAAGGGGACACCCTCGGACGACCTCCACTTT. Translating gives CASSYSKGTPSDDLHF.

DNA of the CDR3: TGTGCCAGCAGCTGGGGACAAAGGGATGAGCAGTTCTTC. It specifies CASSWGQRDEQFF. The chain is built from TRBV7-9 and TRBJ2-1; D perhaps matches TRBD1 (6 bases). Germline lookup yields CDR1 SEHNR and CDR2 FQNEAQ (reference sequence). There are 13 residues in the CDR3. V lost 4 bases and J 8 bases, leaving 12 bases between the germline ends.

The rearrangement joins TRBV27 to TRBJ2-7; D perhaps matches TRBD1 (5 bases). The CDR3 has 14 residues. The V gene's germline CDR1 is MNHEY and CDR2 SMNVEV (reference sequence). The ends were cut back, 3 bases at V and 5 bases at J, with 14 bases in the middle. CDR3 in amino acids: CASSFGAFRDEQYF. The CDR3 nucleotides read TGTGCCAGCAGTTTTGGGGCCTTCAGGGACGAGCAGTACTTC.

The CDR3 nucleotides read TGTGCCAGCAGCAACCGACTAGCGGGAGCCTACGAGCAGTACTTC. The encoded protein is CASSNRLAGAYEQYF. V usage is TRBV6-6 and J usage is TRBJ2-7; TRBD2 matches 12 bases. V was clipped by 6 bases and J by 2 bases; unmatched bases: 5. The CDR3 has 15 residues. Germline V gene data show CDR1 as MNHNY and CDR2 as SVGAGI (reference sequence).

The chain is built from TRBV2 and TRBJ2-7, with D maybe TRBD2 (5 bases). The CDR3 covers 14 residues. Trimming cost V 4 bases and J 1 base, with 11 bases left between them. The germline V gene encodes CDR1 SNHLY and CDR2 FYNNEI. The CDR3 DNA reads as TGTGCCAGCAGTGTATCACGGGGATCCTACGAGCAGTACTTC. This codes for CASSVSRGSYEQYF.

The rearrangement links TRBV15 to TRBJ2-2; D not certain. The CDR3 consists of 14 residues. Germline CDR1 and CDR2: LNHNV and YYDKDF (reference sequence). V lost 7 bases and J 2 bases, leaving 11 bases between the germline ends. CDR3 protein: CATTPSPNTGELFF. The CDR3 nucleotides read TGTGCCACCACCCCGTCTCCCAACACCGGGGAGCTGTTTTTT.

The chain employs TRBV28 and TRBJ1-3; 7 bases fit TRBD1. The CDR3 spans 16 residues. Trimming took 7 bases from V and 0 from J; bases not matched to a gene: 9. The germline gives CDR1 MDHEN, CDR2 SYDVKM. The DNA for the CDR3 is TGTGCCAGCACCATTTGGACAGGAAGCTCTGGAAACACCATATATTTT. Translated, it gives CASTIWTGSSGNTIYF.

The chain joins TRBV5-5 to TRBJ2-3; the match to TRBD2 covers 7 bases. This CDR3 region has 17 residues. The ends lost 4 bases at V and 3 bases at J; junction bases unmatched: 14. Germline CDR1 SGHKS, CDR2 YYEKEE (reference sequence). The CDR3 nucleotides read TGTGCCAGCAGCCCGACCCTAAGCGGGATGGCGACAGATACGCAGTATTTT. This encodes CASSPTLSGMATDTQYF.

This CDR3 is CASSQDPALAGGSYNEQFF. The CDR3 region has the DNA TGTGCCAGCAGCCAAGATCCGGCTCTAGCGGGAGGGTCCTACAATGAGCAGTTCTTC. V is TRBV4-2 and J is TRBJ2-1; TRBD2 agrees at 12 bases. The CDR3 totals 19 residues. The J segment lost 1 base and the V segment lost 0 bases, leaving 7 bases of the junction unmatched. CDR1 and CDR2 from the germline V gene are LGHNA and YNFKEQ.

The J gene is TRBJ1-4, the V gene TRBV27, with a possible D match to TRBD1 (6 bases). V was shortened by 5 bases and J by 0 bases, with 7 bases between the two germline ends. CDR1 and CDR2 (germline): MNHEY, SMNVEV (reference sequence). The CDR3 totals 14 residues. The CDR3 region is CASSRQATNEKLFF. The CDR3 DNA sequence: TGTGCCAGCAGTCGACAGGCAACTAATGAAAAACTGTTTTTT.

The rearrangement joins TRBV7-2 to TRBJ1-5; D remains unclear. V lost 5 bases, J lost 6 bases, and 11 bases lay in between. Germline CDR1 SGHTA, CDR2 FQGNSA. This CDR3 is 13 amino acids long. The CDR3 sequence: CASSIGRSQPQHF. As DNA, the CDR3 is TGTGCCAGCAGCATAGGCCGTAGTCAGCCCCAGCATTTT.

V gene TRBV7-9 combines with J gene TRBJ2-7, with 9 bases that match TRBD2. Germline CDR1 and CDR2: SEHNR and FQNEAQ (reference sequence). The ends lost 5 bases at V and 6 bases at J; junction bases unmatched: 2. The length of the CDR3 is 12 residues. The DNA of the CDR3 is TGTGCCAGCAGCAGAGCGGGAGGCGAGCAGTACTTC. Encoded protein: CASSRAGGEQYF.

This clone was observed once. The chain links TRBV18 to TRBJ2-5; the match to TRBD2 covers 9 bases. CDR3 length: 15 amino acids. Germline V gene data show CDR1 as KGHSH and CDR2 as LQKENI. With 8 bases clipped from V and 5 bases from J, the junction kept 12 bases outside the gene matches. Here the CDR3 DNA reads TGTGCCAGCCGACTTGTAGCGGGAGTTAAGGAGACCCAGTACTTC. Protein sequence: CASRLVAGVKETQYF. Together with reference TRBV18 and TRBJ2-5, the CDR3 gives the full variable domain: NAGVMQNPRHLVRRRGQEARLRCSPMKGHSHVYWYRQLPEEGLKFMVYLQKENIIDESGMPKERFSAEFPKEGPSILRIQQVVRGDSAAYFCASRLVAGVKETQYFGPGTRLLVL.

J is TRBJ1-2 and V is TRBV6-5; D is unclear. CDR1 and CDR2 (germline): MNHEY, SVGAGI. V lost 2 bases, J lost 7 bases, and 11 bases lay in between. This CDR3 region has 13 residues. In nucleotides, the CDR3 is TGTGCCAGCAGTTACCTAGGAAGATTTGGCTACACCTTC. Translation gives CASSYLGRFGYTF.